This TCR beta chain was sequenced during a study of T cells in Graves' hyperthyroidism and ophthalmopathy. The CDR3 regions of TCR beta were amplified from RNA transcripts. The study used the HTBI primer set for a first-round RT-PCR of the TCR CDR3. TCRdb re-called the multiplex PCR reads with MiXCR, one entry per CDR3 protein. The table includes about 360,000 distinct CDR3 sequences, roughly 13% detected once. This clonotype was seen ten or more times. Uncontrolled infection, other autoimmune disease, pregnancy or lactation led to exclusion. Germline V gene lookup returns CDR1 DFQATT and CDR2 SNEGSKA (reference sequence). The germline V and J ends were trimmed by 6 bases and 1 base, with 15 bases remaining between them. The CDR3 is 14 residues long.

Sequences were obtained from blood. This TCR came from a woman in her late teens or twenties with Graves' hyperthyroidism. The rearrangement uses TRBV20-1 and TRBJ1-1; no reliable D call. The CDR3: CSAEQWRGNTEAFF. The CDR3 coding sequence is TGCAGTGCCGAACAATGGCGGGGGAACACTGAAGCTTTCTTT.